This T cell receptor (beta chain) derives from a study of OX40 agonist ivuxolimab in advanced cancers. Study at large: People who had prior anti-PD-1, anti-PD-L1 or anti-CTLA-4 therapy could take part, and around 40% had some.

Germline CDR1 SGHAT, CDR2 FQDESV (reference sequence). V was shortened by 5 bases and J by 6 bases, with 12 bases between the two germline ends. This CDR3 is 13 amino acids long. Repertoires were generated with immunoSEQ multiplex PCR, while TCRdb's copy carries only in-frame clones and drops some. The sample includes around 53,000 clones, about 88% of them seen just once. The clonotype originates from an adult with an advanced solid tumor such as melanoma, head and neck, liver or kidney cancer. The specimen was CD4+ or CD8+ T cells sorted from blood, collected in a trial of the OX40 agonist ivuxolimab. This chain connects TRBV11-1 to TRBJ2-3, with D hard to call. For the CDR3, the DNA is TGTGCCAGCAGCCAAAAATCGGCGGATACGCAGTATTTT. Encoded protein: CASSQKSADTQYF.